The T cell receptor (beta chain) under discussion was sequenced for a study of CD8 T cells in ankylosing spondylitis. Library preparation for TCR beta used quantitative 5'-RACE with molecular barcodes. From the 5' RACE reads, TCRdb called clonotypes with MiXCR, one entry per CDR3 protein. Counted here are 250,000 to 300,000 distinct CDR3 sequences, approximately 20% occurring once; the ten biggest clones make up 7.8%. Concerning this clonotype: A much larger clone is a single base away; this may be a read error.

Germline V gene sequence: CDR1 MNHNS, CDR2 SASEGT. The CDR3 is 13 amino acids. The V call is TRBV6-1, the J call TRBJ2-1; D uncertain. The sequencing sample was made of blood, either unsorted or a sorted T cell fraction (not recorded which). The TCR comes from a male donor with ankylosing spondylitis or in good health (not recorded which). CDR3 nucleotide sequence: TGTGTCAGCAGGTTTGGCTCCTACAATGAGCAGTTCTTC. This codes for CVSRFGSYNEQFF.